This T cell receptor beta chain was retrieved from a study of T cells in Graves' hyperthyroidism and ophthalmopathy. Study findings and constraints: In the blood, most expanded thyroid clonotypes above 0.001 appeared as well. Ophthalmopathy was model-predicted a median around seven months pre-onset.

This clonotype has a count of ten or more. Its matching antigen is unknown. It was RNA transcripts that yielded the amplified TCR beta CDR3 regions. HTBI primers drove first-round RT-PCR of the TCR CDR3. TCRdb processed the multiplex PCR reads anew with MiXCR; each CDR3 protein has one entry. The top ten hold roughly 3.4% of the sample, which has some 650,000 distinct CDR3 sequences, about 16% seen once. Sequencing was carried out using blood. The receptor comes from a woman aged 40 to 55 with Graves' ophthalmopathy.

CDR3 sequence reads: CASSQNRGLTEAFF. As DNA, the CDR3 is TGTGCCAGCAGCCAAAACAGGGGGCTCACTGAAGCTTTCTTT. This chain uses TRBV3-1 with TRBJ1-1, with 9 nucleotides matching TRBD1. Per germline, CDR1 LGHDT and CDR2 YNNKEL (reference sequence). V shed 2 bases and J 4 bases; nucleotides not matched to a gene: 2. This CDR3 is built from 14 residues.